This is a list of T cell receptor beta chains from one sample in a study of blood T cell repertoires in COVID-19. Clones were sequenced by immunoSEQ multiplex PCR, and TCRdb holds only the in-frame ones, with some missing. The sample holds about 99,000 clones, 82% seen once. Sample: peripheral blood. These receptors all come from a man in his sixties with acute or convalescent COVID-19. Each CDR3 is given with its conserved first and last residue. D genes are given only for firm matches. Clone size appears in some rows only: once, few, many, or a class for an expanded clone.

. TRBJ1-6 TRBV15 few TGTGCCACCAGCAGAGCGTCAGGAAAAACACCCCTCCACTTT CATSRASGKTPLHF
TRBD1 TRBJ1-2 TRBV19 . TGTGCCACCGGACAGGGAAACTATGGCTACACCTTC CATGQGNYGYTF
. TRBJ2-1 TRBV10-3 . TGTGCCATCAGTACGACTACTCACAATGAGCAGTTCTTC CAISTTTHNEQFF
. TRBJ1-1 TRBV3-1/TRBV3-2 . TGTGCCAGCAGCCAATTCCAGGGAGGAACTTTCTTT CASSQFQGGTFF
TRBD1 TRBJ1-6 TRBV27 . TGTGCCAGCAGCCGACAGGGTTCACCCCTCCACTTT CASSRQGSPLHF
TRBD2 TRBJ2-1 TRBV10-3 . TGTGCCATCAGTCCCATTAGCGGGAGGGGCGGCAATGAGCAGTTCTTC CAISPISGRGGNEQFF
. TRBJ1-6 TRBV25-1 few TGTGCCAGCAGTGCCTACGAGAGCTCCTATAATTCACCCCTCCACTTT CASSAYESSYNSPLHF
. TRBJ2-1 TRBV6-2/TRBV6-3 . TGTGCCAGCAGTCCGAGGGAAGAACAGTTCTTC CASSPREEQFF
. TRBJ2-7 TRBV18 . TGTGCCAGCTCACCAAGTGGAGGGTTCGTATCCTACGAGCAGTACTTC CASSPSGGFVSYEQYF
. TRBJ1-1 TRBV12-3/TRBV12-4 few TGTGCCAGCAGTTTATTGGGAGGAACTGAAGCTTTCTTT CASSLLGGTEAFF
. TRBJ1-2 TRBV28 . TGTGCCAGCAGTTTAGTGGGGACAAAAAATAACTATGGCTACACCTTC CASSLVGTKNNYGYTF
TRBD1 TRBJ2-3 TRBV4-1 . TGCGCCAGCAGCCAAGATATCCGGGACAGGGGCACAGATACGCAGTATTTT CASSQDIRDRGTDTQYF
TRBD2 TRBJ2-1 TRBV7-3 . TGTGCCAGCAGTTCTCGACTAGCGAGCTCCTACAATGAGCAGTTCTTC CASSSRLASSYNEQFF
. TRBJ2-1 TRBV5-4 few TGTGCCAGCAGCTTGGAGGGACTTCTTGAGCAGTTCTTC CASSLEGLLEQFF
. TRBJ2-3 TRBV5-4 . TGTGCCAGCAGACGTAGTCGCACAGATACGCAGTATTTT CASRRSRTDTQYF
TRBD1 TRBJ1-4 TRBV27 . TGTGCCAGCAGTTCGGGACAGGGGGCTAATGAAAAACTGTTTTTT CASSSGQGANEKLFF
. TRBJ1-4 TRBV7-9 . TGTGCCAGCAGCCCTCAGGGGACAATTAATGAAAAACTGTTTTTT CASSPQGTINEKLFF
. TRBJ1-1 TRBV30 few TGTGCCTGGAGTGGCCTCCTCTCGGGGAAGGGGGGGGTTAACACTGAAGCTTTCTTT CAWSGLLSGKGGVNTEAFF
TRBD2 TRBJ2-3 TRBV7-2 . TGTGCCAGCAGCAAAGGAAGTAGAGGGGAGGGGTATTTT CASSKGSRGEGYF
TRBD1 TRBJ1-3 TRBV27 . TGTGCCAGCAGTTCCGAGGGGGCCGGCTCTGGAAACACCATATATTTT CASSSEGAGSGNTIYF
TRBD2 TRBJ2-7 TRBV5-4 . TGTGCCAGCAGCTTAGGACTAGCGGGGGCCAACTCCTACGAGCAGTACTTC CASSLGLAGANSYEQYF
. TRBJ1-3 TRBV25-1 . TGTGCCACCCAGGGGTCTGGAAACACCATATATTTT CATQGSGNTIYF
. TRBJ2-7 TRBV28 . TGTGCCAGCAGTCGTGAGTATTACGAGCAGTACTTC CASSREYYEQYF
TRBD1 TRBJ1-2 TRBV5-1 . TGCGCCAGCAGCTTTAGACAGGGGGCGGGCTATGGCTACACCTTC CASSFRQGAGYGYTF
. TRBJ2-2 TRBV27 . TGTGCCAGCAGTTTATGGGAACAGGTTGTAAACACCGGGGAGCTGTTTTTT CASSLWEQVVNTGELFF
. TRBJ2-3 TRBV4-1 . TGCGCCAGCAGCCAAGTCCCACAGGGAATAGATACGCAGTATTTT CASSQVPQGIDTQYF
TRBD2 TRBJ2-3 TRBV12-5 . TGTGCTAGTGGTTTGAAGGGGACTAGCGGGGGGCACCCCCACACAGATACGCAGTATTTT CASGLKGTSGGHPHTDTQYF
. TRBJ1-2 TRBV5-1 . TGCGCCAGCAGCTTGGCCGGGGGAAACTATGGCTACACCTTC CASSLAGGNYGYTF
TRBD1 TRBJ1-1 TRBV18 . TGTGCCAGCTCACCACTCGGGACAGGTACTGAAGCTTTCTTT CASSPLGTGTEAFF
. TRBJ2-5 TRBV7-9 once TGTGCCAGCAGCTCCCCGGGACAAGGGGAGACCCAGTACTTC CASSSPGQGETQYF
TRBD1 TRBJ2-6 TRBV28 . TGTGCCAGCAGTGGCTTCGGGACAGGGCTCTCTGGGGCCAACGTCCTGACTTTC CASSGFGTGLSGANVLTF
. TRBJ2-5 TRBV11-2 . TGTGCCAGCAGCTTGTCACCGTGGAGGGAGACCCAGTACTTC CASSLSPWRETQYF
. TRBJ2-7 TRBV7-9 few TGTGCCAGCAGCTTAATCAGCTACGAGCAGTACTTC CASSLISYEQYF
TRBD2 TRBJ2-1 TRBV19 once TGTGCCAGTAGTATAGAGCCGGGACTAGCGGGAGTGTTAAATGAGCAGTTCTTC CASSIEPGLAGVLNEQFF
. TRBJ1-6 TRBV19 . TGTGCCAGTAGTGAAGACAGGCTTTCACCCCTCCACTTT CASSEDRLSPLHF
TRBD2 TRBJ2-1 TRBV6-1 . TGTGCCAGCAGTGAATTCCGCGGGGGGGCGGATGAGCAGTTCTTC CASSEFRGGADEQFF
. TRBJ1-2 TRBV4-1 few TGCGCCAGCAGCCAAGAAGTGAGTCTATTCATCTATGGCTACACCTTC CASSQEVSLFIYGYTF
. TRBJ1-5 TRBV15 . TGTGCCACCAGCAGAGATCATAGCAATCAGCCCCAGCATTTT CATSRDHSNQPQHF
TRBD2 TRBJ2-7 TRBV11-2 . TGTGCCAGCAGCTTCCGAGGGACTAGCCTCGCCGAGCAGTACTTC CASSFRGTSLAEQYF
TRBD1 TRBJ1-4 TRBV15 . TGTGCCACCAGCACAAGACAGGGGGCGGGTGAAAAACTGTTTTTT CATSTRQGAGEKLFF
TRBD1 TRBJ1-1 TRBV28 . TGTGCCAGCAGCCCCGGGACAGGGGACACTGAAGCTTTCTTT CASSPGTGDTEAFF